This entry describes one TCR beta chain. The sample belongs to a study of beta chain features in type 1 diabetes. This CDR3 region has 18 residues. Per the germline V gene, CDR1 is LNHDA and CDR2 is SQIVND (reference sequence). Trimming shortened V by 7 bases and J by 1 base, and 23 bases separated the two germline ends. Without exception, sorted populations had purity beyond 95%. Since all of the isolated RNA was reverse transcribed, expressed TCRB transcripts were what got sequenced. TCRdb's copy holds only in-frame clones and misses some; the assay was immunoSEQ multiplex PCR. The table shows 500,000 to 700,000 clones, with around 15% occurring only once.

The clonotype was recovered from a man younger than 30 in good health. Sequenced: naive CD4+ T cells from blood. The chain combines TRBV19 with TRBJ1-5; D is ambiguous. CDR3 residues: CASKEGLALGLSNQPQHF. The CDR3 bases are TGTGCCAGTAAGGAGGGTCTCGCCTTGGGTTTGAGCAATCAGCCCCAGCATTTT.